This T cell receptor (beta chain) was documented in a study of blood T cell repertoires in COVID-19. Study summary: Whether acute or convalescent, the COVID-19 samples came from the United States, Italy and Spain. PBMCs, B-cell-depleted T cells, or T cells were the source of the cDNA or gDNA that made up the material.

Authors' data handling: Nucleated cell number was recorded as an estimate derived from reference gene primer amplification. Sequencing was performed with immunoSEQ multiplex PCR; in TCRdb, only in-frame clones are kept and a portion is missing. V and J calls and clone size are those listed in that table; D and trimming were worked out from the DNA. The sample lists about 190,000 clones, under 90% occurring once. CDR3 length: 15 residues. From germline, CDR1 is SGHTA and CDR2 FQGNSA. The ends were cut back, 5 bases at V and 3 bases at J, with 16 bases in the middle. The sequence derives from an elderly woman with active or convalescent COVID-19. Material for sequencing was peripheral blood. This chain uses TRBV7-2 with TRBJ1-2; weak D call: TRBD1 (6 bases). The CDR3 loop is CASSPGVYADYGYTF. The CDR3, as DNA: TGTGCCAGCAGCCCAGGGGTTTATGCGGACTATGGCTACACCTTC.